A selection of T cell receptor beta chains follows, all from one sample in a study of neurological immune-mediated disorders. One entry per CDR3 protein, called by TCRdb with MiXCR from the 5' RACE reads. The sample consists of roughly 45,000 distinct CDR3 sequences, approximately 3% of them appearing once. Source material: PBMCs. All receptors come from a woman between 50 and 59 years old with multiple sclerosis. The CDR3 runs from the conserved cysteine through the conserved F or W. The D gene is left open where the match is weak. Size is omitted from some rows. Given values are once, few, many or a class for expanded clones.

>NA|NA|TRBJ2-1|TRBV25-1
CASTGNSYNEQFF
TGTGCCAGCACCGGGAACTCCTACAATGAGCAGTTCTTC
>many|TRBD2|TRBJ2-7|TRBV7-2
CASSLGLAGGYEQYF
TGTGCCAGCAGCTTAGGACTAGCGGGAGGGTACGAGCAGTACTTC
>many|TRBD2|TRBJ2-1|TRBV12-3/TRBV12-4
CASRPGLATYNEQFF
TGTGCCAGCAGGCCGGGACTAGCGACCTACAATGAGCAGTTCTTC
>many|TRBD2|TRBJ2-7|TRBV28
CASSDSGRAEQYF
TGTGCCAGCAGTGACAGCGGGAGGGCCGAGCAGTACTTC
>many|TRBD1|TRBJ2-1|TRBV29-1
CSGGQGHDNEQFF
TGCAGCGGGGGACAGGGGCACGACAATGAGCAGTTCTTC
>few|NA|TRBJ1-3|TRBV28
CASSLSGGSGNTIYF
TGTGCCAGCAGTTTATCGGGGGGCAGTGGAAACACCATATATTTT
>many|TRBD2|TRBJ2-1|TRBV20-1
CSARASGSYNEQFF
TGCAGTGCTAGAGCTAGCGGGAGTTACAATGAGCAGTTCTTC
>many|TRBD2|TRBJ2-1|TRBV5-1
CASSLGWTSGRANEQFF
TGCGCCAGCAGCTTGGGATGGACTAGCGGGAGGGCAAATGAGCAGTTCTTC
>few|NA|TRBJ1-6|TRBV3-1
CASSQEALTSNSTLNF
TGTGCCAGCAGCCAAGAAGCCCTGACTTCTAATTCAACCCTCAACTTT
>NA|NA|TRBJ2-7|TRBV5-1
CASRPGSDLYEQYF
TGCGCCAGCAGGCCGGGATCGGACCTCTACGAGCAGTACTTC
>NA|NA|TRBJ2-1|TRBV2
CASSEAYYNEQFF
TGTGCCAGCAGTGAAGCTTATTACAATGAGCAGTTCTTC
>many|TRBD2|TRBJ2-7|TRBV7-2
CASSLRGGSGRAYEQYF
TGTGCCAGCAGCTTGCGGGGGGGTAGCGGGAGGGCCTACGAGCAGTACTTC
>many|NA|TRBJ1-2|TRBV28
CASSLGGDYGYTF
TGTGCCAGCAGTTTAGGCGGAGACTATGGCTACACCTTC
>many|NA|TRBJ1-1|TRBV5-1
CASSLAVRGFEAFF
TGCGCCAGCAGCTTGGCCGTTAGGGGGTTTGAAGCTTTCTTT
>many|TRBD1|TRBJ2-1|TRBV7-9
CASRGGVKDEQFF
TGTGCCAGCAGAGGGGGCGTTAAGGATGAGCAGTTCTTC
>many|NA|TRBJ1-1|TRBV9
CASSVETNTEAFF
TGTGCCAGCAGCGTAGAGACGAACACTGAAGCTTTCTTT
>many|NA|TRBJ2-7|TRBV7-2
CASSSGRGTGRPVNYEQYF
TGTGCCAGCAGCTCCGGGAGGGGGACAGGGAGGCCCGTCAACTACGAGCAGTACTTC
>many|TRBD2|TRBJ2-4|TRBV7-2
CASSLQRDYGRAKNIQYF
TGTGCCAGCAGCTTACAGCGGGACTACGGACGAGCCAAAAACATTCAGTACTTC
>many|NA|TRBJ2-2|TRBV27
CASSLGHSYTGELFF
TGTGCCAGCAGTTTAGGTCACTCATACACCGGGGAGCTGTTTTTT
>many|TRBD2|TRBJ2-3|TRBV5-4
CASSRASGSTDTQYF
TGTGCCAGCAGCCGGGCTAGCGGAAGCACAGATACGCAGTATTTT
>many|TRBD1|TRBJ2-5|TRBV20-1
CSARGTGGAETQYF
TGCAGTGCTAGAGGGACAGGGGGCGCCGAGACCCAGTACTTC
>many|NA|TRBJ2-5|TRBV10-3
CAIRTAGTSGTQYF
TGTGCCATCAGGACCGCCGGGACAAGCGGGACCCAGTACTTC
>many|NA|TRBJ1-1|TRBV5-1
CASSRQQARWANTEAFF
TGCGCCAGCAGCCGCCAGCAGGCCCGATGGGCAAACACTGAAGCTTTCTTT
>NA|NA|TRBJ1-3|TRBV18
CASSPARDFSGNTIYF
TGTGCCAGCTCACCAGCCAGGGACTTCTCTGGAAACACCATATATTTT
>many|NA|TRBJ2-5|TRBV11-2
CASSLGDSSKGTDQETQYF
TGTGCCAGCAGCTTAGGCGACAGTTCTAAGGGGACTGACCAAGAGACCCAGTACTTC
>many|NA|TRBJ2-7|TRBV20-1
CSASDLRWFYEQYF
TGCAGTGCTAGCGATTTGCGATGGTTCTACGAGCAGTACTTC
>many|NA|TRBJ2-3|TRBV19
CASSISFGTSTDTQYF
TGTGCCAGTAGTATATCTTTCGGGACTTCCACAGATACGCAGTATTTT
>many|NA|TRBJ2-3|TRBV5-1
CASSLAGQVGDTQYF
TGCGCCAGCAGCTTGGCCGGCCAGGTTGGAGATACGCAGTATTTT
>many|TRBD2|TRBJ2-1|TRBV6-1
CASSQREYGYNEQFF
TGTGCCAGCAGCCAGCGGGAGTATGGCTACAATGAGCAGTTCTTC
>many|TRBD1|TRBJ2-1|TRBV7-9
CASSLGDRGSYNEQFF
TGTGCCAGCAGCTTAGGGGACAGGGGATCCTACAATGAGCAGTTCTTC
>many|NA|TRBJ1-5|TRBV6-1
CASSEAAGVNQPQHF
TGTGCCAGCAGTGAAGCGGCAGGGGTAAATCAGCCCCAGCATTTT
>many|TRBD1|TRBJ2-3|TRBV7-9
CASSFNGQGSTDTQYF
TGTGCCAGCAGCTTTAACGGACAGGGGAGCACAGATACGCAGTATTTT
>many|NA|TRBJ1-3|TRBV7-9
CASSLEGGMGF
TGTGCCAGCAGCTTAGAAGGTGGCATGGGTTTT
>many|TRBD2|TRBJ2-1|TRBV20-1
CSAGGGTSGTYNEQFF
TGCAGTGCAGGGGGAGGGACTAGCGGGACCTACAATGAGCAGTTCTTC
>few|TRBD1|TRBJ2-7|TRBV6-6
CASSPSQGALGEQYF
TGTGCCAGCAGTCCCTCTCAGGGGGCGCTGGGCGAGCAGTACTTC
>many|TRBD1|TRBJ1-5|TRBV5-6
CASSLWAAKQGRGWNQPQHF
TGTGCCAGCAGCTTGTGGGCGGCTAAACAGGGGCGGGGGTGGAATCAGCCCCAGCATTTT
>many|NA|TRBJ2-7|TRBV5-1
CASSLPNSPYEQYF
TGCGCCAGCAGCTTGCCCAACAGCCCCTACGAGCAGTACTTC
>many|NA|TRBJ2-3|TRBV20-1
CSAGSTDTQYF
TGCAGTGCCGGGAGCACAGATACGCAGTATTTT
>many|NA|TRBJ1-2|TRBV12-3/TRBV12-4
CASRREGGSYGYTF
TGTGCCAGCAGGCGGGAAGGTGGGAGCTATGGCTACACCTTC
>many|NA|TRBJ2-1|TRBV12-3/TRBV12-4
CASSNRKSLQNEQFF
TGTGCCAGCAGTAACAGGAAAAGCCTACAGAATGAGCAGTTCTTC
>many|TRBD2|TRBJ2-1|TRBV15
CATSRVPPTSGWSNEQFF
TGTGCCACCAGCAGAGTCCCCCCGACTAGCGGGTGGTCCAATGAGCAGTTCTTC
>many|NA|TRBJ2-3|TRBV12-3/TRBV12-4
CASSLVGVNTQYF
TGTGCCAGCAGTTTAGTGGGGGTAAATACGCAGTATTTT
>many|NA|TRBJ2-3|TRBV10-3
CAISDRRDTDTQYF
TGTGCCATCAGTGACAGGCGGGACACAGATACGCAGTATTTT
>many|NA|TRBJ2-5|TRBV15
CATSREGLGVETQYF
TGTGCCACCAGCAGAGAGGGACTTGGGGTGGAGACCCAGTACTTC
>many|NA|TRBJ2-5|TRBV7-3
CASSLSPSETQYF
TGTGCCAGCAGCTTAAGCCCCTCAGAGACCCAGTACTTC
>many|TRBD2|TRBJ2-3|TRBV5-1
CASSRPGTSGSTDTQYF
TGCGCCAGCAGCCGACCTGGGACTAGCGGGAGTACAGATACGCAGTATTTT
>many|NA|TRBJ2-1|TRBV5-1
CASSSSISSYNEQFF
TGCGCCAGCAGCTCCAGTATTAGCTCCTACAATGAGCAGTTCTTC
>many|TRBD1|TRBJ2-1|TRBV5-1
CASIGGNRGSQVSNEQFF
TGCGCCAGCATTGGGGGGAACAGGGGGAGTCAAGTCAGCAATGAGCAGTTCTTC
>many|TRBD1|TRBJ2-7|TRBV20-1
CSVGGTGSGEQYF
TGCAGTGTGGGCGGGACAGGGTCTGGCGAGCAGTACTTC
>many|NA|TRBJ1-6|TRBV4-1
CASSHSRERGSPLHF
TGCGCCAGCAGCCACTCTAGGGAGAGGGGTTCACCCCTCCACTTT